Shown below are 26 T cell receptor beta chains from a single sample sequenced in a study of OX40 agonist ivuxolimab in advanced cancers. Only in-frame clones appear in the TCRdb table, and some are missing; sequencing was by immunoSEQ multiplex PCR. The data hold about 140,000 clones, with about nine tenths observed a single time. The sample here was CD4+ or CD8+ T cells sorted from blood, taken in a trial of the OX40 agonist ivuxolimab. These TCRs come from an adult with an advanced solid tumor such as melanoma, head and neck, liver or kidney cancer.

The V gene is TRBV30, the J gene TRBJ1-2; a weak D match, TRBD1 (5 bases). Deletions cut 3 bases from V and 8 bases from J, with 16 bases between. The length of the CDR3 is 13 residues. In germline, CDR1 is GTSNPN, CDR2 SVGIG (reference sequence). As DNA, the CDR3 is TGTGCCTGGAGGCCCCCCGGGGCGAAAGGCTACACCTTC. It yields the protein CAWRPPGAKGYTF. Full variable domain (remainder filled in from reference TRBV30 and TRBJ1-2): SQTIHQWPATLVQPVGSPLSLECTVEGTSNPNLYWYRQAAGRGLQLLFYSVGIGQISSEVPQNLSASRPQDRQFILSSKKLLLSDSGFYLCAWRPPGAKGYTFGSGTRLTVV.

The V call is TRBV30, the J call TRBJ2-1, with 8 positions matching TRBD2. V was pared by 0 bases and J by 6 bases, with 7 bases of the junction left unmatched. Germline V gene lookup returns CDR1 GTSNPN and CDR2 SVGIG (reference sequence). The CDR3 sequence is 15 residues long. The CDR3 here is CAWSVPAGGSNEQFF. The DNA for the CDR3 is TGTGCCTGGAGTGTACCGGCGGGAGGAAGCAATGAGCAGTTCTTC.

This clone was observed once. Here the CDR3 reads CASSYRKGAGGPGELFF. CDR3 DNA: TGTGCCAGTAGTTATCGAAAGGGGGCAGGAGGCCCCGGGGAGCTGTTTTTT. The chain recombines TRBV19 with TRBJ2-2; 7 bases agree with TRBD1. The CDR3 has 17 residues. Germline V lookup: CDR1 LNHDA, CDR2 SQIVND (reference sequence). Losses at the gene ends were 5 bases for V and 6 bases for J; bases not matched to a gene: 15.

The chain uses TRBV28 and TRBJ1-5, with D perhaps matching TRBD1 (5 bases). In germline, CDR1 is MDHEN, CDR2 SYDVKM. CDR3 size: 15 residues. V was shortened by 6 bases and J by 0 bases, with 12 bases between the two germline ends. Written as DNA, the CDR3 is TGTGCCAGCAGCCACCGGGGGGATAGCAATCAGCCCCAGCATTTT. This codes for CASSHRGDSNQPQHF.

The chain uses TRBV5-4 and TRBJ2-5, with 10 bases identical to TRBD2. V lost 4 bases, J lost 5 bases, and 14 bases stayed unmatched. The CDR3 runs 17 residues. Looked up from germline, CDR1 is SGHNT and CDR2 is YYREEE (reference sequence). This chain's CDR3 is CASSPPGASGRRETQYF. The CDR3 DNA reads TGTGCCAGCAGCCCCCCTGGGGCTAGCGGGAGAAGGGAGACCCAGTACTTC.

The rearrangement links TRBV5-1 to TRBJ2-7; D unclear. From germline, CDR1 is SGHRS and CDR2 YFSETQ. Trimming removed 0 bases from V and 0 bases from J, with 7 bases in between. The CDR3 consists of 14 residues. CDR3 in DNA: TGCGCCAGCAGCTTGGGTGGAAACTCCTACGAGCAGTACTTC. Protein: CASSLGGNSYEQYF. Together with reference TRBV5-1 and TRBJ2-7, the CDR3 gives the full variable domain: KAGVTQTPRYLIKTRGQQVTLSCSPISGHRSVSWYQQTPGQGLQFLFEYFSETQRNKGNFPGRFSGRQFSNSRSEMNVSTLELGDSALYLCASSLGGNSYEQYFGPGTRLTVT.

This clone was seen only once. The V call is TRBV25-1, the J call TRBJ2-3, with 8 bases aligning to TRBD2. With V trimmed by 2 bases and J by 3 bases, 7 bases remained unmatched. The CDR3 consists of 16 residues. Germline assignment: CDR1 MGHDK and CDR2 SYGVNS. Written as DNA, the CDR3 is TGTGCCAGCAGTGAAGACCGGGAGGGGTGGACAGATACGCAGTATTTT. Translated: CASSEDREGWTDTQYF.

The CDR3 DNA reads as TGTGCCAGCTGGGGATTAACAGCCAAAAACATTCAGTACTTC. Its translation is CASWGLTAKNIQYF. The J gene is TRBJ2-4, the V gene TRBV6-1; D gene unclear. This CDR3 has 14 residues. Germline-derived CDR1 and CDR2 are MNHNS and SASEGT. The V and J ends lost 8 bases and 0 bases respectively, with 11 bases between them.

The CDR3 protein is CASSLGTGVNYGYTF. As DNA, the CDR3 is TGTGCCAGCAGTTTAGGGACAGGGGTGAACTATGGCTACACCTTC. The rearrangement uses TRBV28 and TRBJ1-2, with TRBD1 matching 10 bases. This CDR3 comprises 15 residues. The trim removed 2 bases at V and 2 bases at J, leaving 2 bases unmatched. The germline V gene encodes CDR1 MDHEN and CDR2 SYDVKM.

The V and J genes are TRBV18 and TRBJ1-5; D remains unclear. This CDR3 region has 13 residues. V lost 5 bases and J 5 bases, leaving 10 bases between the germline ends. Germline CDR1 KGHSH, CDR2 LQKENI. CDR3 sequence (DNA): TGTGCCAGCTCATCTATGGACGATCAGCCCCAGCATTTT. This codes for CASSSMDDQPQHF.

For this clone: The sample holds other DNA sequences that translate to the same CDR3. The chain is built from TRBV19 and TRBJ2-5; 7 nucleotides agree with TRBD1. This CDR3 region has 15 residues. Germline CDR1 LNHDA, CDR2 SQIVND (reference sequence). J gave up 2 bases and V 1 base, and 4 bases lay outside the gene matches. The CDR3 DNA reads as TGTGCCAGTAGTATAGTCGGCAGGGGGCAAGAGACCCAGTACTTC. Protein: CASSIVGRGQETQYF.

The V gene is TRBV5-5, the J gene TRBJ2-7, with 7 bases aligning to TRBD1. V shed 0 bases and J 8 bases; nucleotides not matched to a gene: 5. This CDR3 contains 13 residues. Germline CDR1 reads SGHKS; CDR2 reads YYEKEE (reference sequence). The CDR3 DNA reads as TGTGCCAGCAGCTTGGCCGGGACAGAAAAGCAGTACTTC. The encoded protein is CASSLAGTEKQYF.

In DNA, the CDR3 is TGTGCCAGCAGCCCGGGACATAACTATGGCTACACCTTC. It codes for CASSPGHNYGYTF. The rearrangement joins TRBV7-2 to TRBJ1-2; TRBD1 might be the D (6 bases). The V gene lost 5 bases and the J gene lost 1 base, with 8 bases spanning the gap. In germline, CDR1 is SGHTA, CDR2 FQGNSA. This CDR3 is built from 13 residues.

This chain links TRBV14 with TRBJ2-3; 10 bases are shared with TRBD2. J gave up 7 bases and V 1 base, and 2 bases lay outside the gene matches. Germline CDR1 is SGHDN and CDR2 is FVKESK. The CDR3 spans 14 residues. This chain's CDR3 is CASSQGTSGHTQYF. The CDR3 DNA is TGTGCCAGCAGCCAAGGGACTAGCGGCCATACGCAGTATTTT.

The rearrangement links TRBV2 to TRBJ2-1; 10 nucleotides align to TRBD1. This CDR3 comprises 14 residues. Germline CDR1 SNHLY, CDR2 FYNNEI. With V trimmed by 1 base and J by 11 bases, 5 bases remained unmatched. The CDR3 DNA reads TGTGCCAGCAGTGAAGAGGGACAGGGGATTAAGCAGTTCTTC. This encodes CASSEEGQGIKQFF.

The chain couples TRBV2 to TRBJ1-1; D possibly corresponds to TRBD1 (6 bases). CDR3 length equals 14 residues. Trimming removed 3 bases from V and 5 bases from J, with 13 bases in between. Germline CDR1 is SNHLY and CDR2 is FYNNEI. Written as DNA, the CDR3 is TGTGCCAGCAGTGATCAGGGGTTAAGGACTGAAGCTTTCTTT. Its translation is CASSDQGLRTEAFF. The full variable domain, its missing parts supplied by reference TRBV2 and TRBJ1-1, is EPEVTQTPSHQVTQMGQEVILRCVPISNHLYFYWYRQILGQKVEFLVSFYNNEISEKSEIFDDQFSVERPDGSNFTLKIRSTKLEDSAMYFCASSDQGLRTEAFFGQGTRLTVV.

This chain uses TRBV7-3 with TRBJ2-7; no firm D call. This CDR3 contains 13 residues. Germline V gene lookup returns CDR1 SGHTA and CDR2 FQGTGA. Between the trimmed V and J ends, which lost 1 base and 6 bases, there was a span of 10 bases. The chain's CDR3 is CASSLSHAGEQYF. In DNA, the CDR3 is TGTGCCAGCAGCTTAAGCCACGCCGGCGAGCAGTACTTC.

The chain couples TRBV7-9 to TRBJ2-2, with a possible D match to TRBD1 (6 bases). Trimming removed 6 bases at V and 7 bases at J, with 24 bases between. This CDR3 region has 17 residues. From germline, CDR1 is SEHNR and CDR2 FQNEAQ (reference sequence). The CDR3 spells CASRSIGTNVESGELFF. For the CDR3, the DNA is TGTGCCAGCAGGTCAATAGGGACAAATGTTGAAAGCGGGGAGCTGTTTTTT.

The gene calls are TRBV28 and TRBJ1-5; 9 bases align to TRBD1. The V gene's germline CDR1 is MDHEN and CDR2 SYDVKM. CDR3 length: 15 residues. Losses at the gene ends were 5 bases for V and 6 bases for J; bases not matched to a gene: 8. The CDR3 protein is CASSKTGGARQPQHF. The CDR3 bases are TGTGCCAGCAGTAAGACAGGGGGTGCCCGTCAGCCCCAGCATTTT.

The chain is built from TRBV28 and TRBJ2-5; TRBD1 agrees at 7 bases. Germline V CDR1 and CDR2: MDHEN, SYDVKM. CDR3 size: 16 residues. V shed 5 bases and J 4 bases; nucleotides not matched to a gene: 13. The CDR3 reads CASSSTGKGGGETQYF. The CDR3 DNA sequence: TGTGCCAGCAGTAGTACCGGAAAAGGGGGCGGAGAGACCCAGTACTTC.

The chain combines TRBV19 with TRBJ2-3; 9 nucleotides align to TRBD2. The CDR3 length is 15 residues. J gave up 6 bases and V 9 bases, and 13 bases lay outside the gene matches. Germline assignment: CDR1 LNHDA and CDR2 SQIVND (reference sequence). The chain's CDR3 is CASKPGLAPPDTQYF. The CDR3 bases are TGTGCCAGCAAGCCGGGACTAGCCCCGCCGGATACGCAGTATTTT.

The chain links TRBV5-6 to TRBJ2-5, with unresolved D. Trimming cost V 1 base and J 1 base, with 5 bases left between them. The CDR3 length is 13 residues. Germline CDR1 SGHDT, CDR2 YYEEEE. The CDR3 spells CASSLSSQETQYF. DNA for the CDR3: TGTGCCAGCAGCTTGAGTAGCCAAGAGACCCAGTACTTC.

This chain uses TRBV5-1 with TRBJ2-3; 7 bases align to TRBD1. Germline CDR1 reads SGHRS; CDR2 reads YFSETQ. The length of the CDR3 is 14 residues. The junction had 3 bases not matched to a gene; V was cut back by 5 bases and J by 0 bases. The CDR3 coding sequence is TGCGCCAGCAGGAGGGACAGCAGCACAGATACGCAGTATTTT. As protein: CASRRDSSTDTQYF.

This rearrangement joins TRBV6-6 to TRBJ2-1, with D possibly TRBD2 on 6 matching bases. Deletions cut 2 bases from V and 0 bases from J, with 8 bases between. The CDR3 runs 15 residues. Germline V lookup: CDR1 MNHNY, CDR2 SVGAGI (reference sequence). DNA of the CDR3: TGTGCCAGCAGTTACGCGGGGAGCTCCTACAATGAGCAGTTCTTC. Amino acids: CASSYAGSSYNEQFF.

V usage is TRBV19 and J usage is TRBJ2-3; TRBD1 aligns across 9 bases. This CDR3 region has 15 residues. Trimming took 5 bases from V and 4 from J; bases not matched to a gene: 7. Germline V gene data show CDR1 as LNHDA and CDR2 as SQIVND (reference sequence). This CDR3 reads CASSQGQGSADTQYF. CDR3 DNA sequence: TGTGCCAGTAGTCAAGGACAGGGGTCAGCAGATACGCAGTATTTT. Looking up the rest from reference TRBV19 and TRBJ2-3 gives the full variable domain: DGGITQSPKYLFRKEGQNVTLSCEQNLNHDAMYWYRQDPGQGLRLIYYSQIVNDFQKGDIAEGYSVSREKKESFPLTVTSAQKNPTAFYLCASSQGQGSADTQYFGPGTRLTVL.

The chain employs TRBV18 and TRBJ2-7, with 9 bases that match TRBD2. In germline, CDR1 is KGHSH, CDR2 LQKENI. CDR3 length: 15 amino acids. The V segment lost 3 bases and the J segment 7 bases; nucleotides outside the gene matches: 10. DNA of the CDR3: TGTGCCAGCTCACCCGTGGATAGCGGGAGTGGAGAGCAGTACTTC. It yields the protein CASSPVDSGSGEQYF.